This T cell receptor beta chain was sequenced for a study of T cell repertoires in cytomegalovirus infection. Germline V CDR1 and CDR2: SNHLY, FYNNEI. The CDR3 length is 15 residues. Trimming took 2 bases from V and 3 from J, leaving 11 bases between them. This clonotype turned up a few times. What it recognizes is unknown. MiXCR, run by TCRdb on the reads, gives a single entry per CDR3 protein. This table holds 100,000 to 150,000 distinct CDR3 sequences, approximately 30% found once. The chain combines TRBV2 with TRBJ2-1, with D possibly being TRBD1 (6 bases). This receptor was obtained from a human donor in good health (CMV status not recorded). Some clones in this sample may be carry-over from other donors' samples. The sample in question was CD8+ T cells from cultured PBMCs, obtained from culture after CMV antigen stimulation. CDR3: CASSEQGYSYNEQFF. DNA of the CDR3: TGTGCCAGCAGTGAACAGGGGTACAGCTACAATGAGCAGTTCTTC. The full variable domain, in which reference TRBV2 and TRBJ2-1 provide the parts outside the CDR3, is EPEVTQTPSHQVTQMGQEVILRCVPISNHLYFYWYRQILGQKVEFLVSFYNNEISEKSEIFDDQFSVERPDGSNFTLKIRSTKLEDSAMYFCASSEQGYSYNEQFFGPGTRLTVL.